A selection of T cell receptor beta chains follows, all from one sample in a study of CD8+ T cells in alopecia areata. The table came from immunoSEQ multiplex PCR; TCRdb's copy has only in-frame clones and leaves some out. The sample includes fewer than 200,000 clones, 59% of them seen just once. The sample was CD4+ T cells sorted from blood, taken at week 0. Every receptor here comes from a human donor with alopecia areata. The CDR3 runs from the conserved cysteine through the conserved F or W. The D gene is left open where the match is weak. The size of a clone is reported for some rows only, either as once, few or many, or as a class for expanded clones.

once TRBJ1-5 NA TRBV30 CAWSIGTDQPQHF TGTGCCTGGAGTATAGGGACTGATCAGCCCCAGCATTTT
NA TRBJ2-3 TRBD1 TRBV4-1 CASSQGQGARTDTQYF TGCGCCAGCAGCCAGGGACAGGGGGCTCGAACAGATACGCAGTATTTT
NA TRBJ1-5 NA TRBV25-1 CASSWGSGNQPQHF TGTGCCAGCAGTTGGGGGAGCGGCAATCAGCCCCAGCATTTT
NA TRBJ1-5 TRBD1 TRBV7-9 CASQGQRNQPQHF TGTGCCAGCCAGGGACAGAGAAATCAGCCCCAGCATTTT
NA TRBJ1-1 NA TRBV29-1 CSVGGHPNTEAFF TGCAGCGTTGGGGGGCACCCGAACACTGAAGCTTTCTTT
few TRBJ2-1 TRBD1 TRBV29-1 CSVAPGQGVYNEQFF TGCAGCGTAGCCCCGGGACAGGGGGTCTACAATGAGCAGTTCTTC
NA TRBJ2-5 NA TRBV10-3 CAISESKLQETQYF TGTGCCATCAGTGAGTCTAAACTGCAAGAGACCCAGTACTTC
NA TRBJ2-3 NA TRBV5-1 CASSPFRETDTQYF TGCGCCAGCAGCCCTTTCCGAGAAACGGATACGCAGTATTTT
few TRBJ2-7 TRBD1 TRBV5-6 CASSIGQGGTYEQYF TGTGCCAGCAGCATCGGACAGGGGGGAACCTACGAGCAGTACTTC
NA TRBJ2-3 NA TRBV5-6 CASSLSGPDTQYF TGTGCCAGCAGCTTGTCGGGGCCAGATACGCAGTATTTT
NA TRBJ1-1 NA TRBV7-9 CASSLQAQKNTEAFF TGTGCCAGCAGTCTACAAGCACAGAAAAACACTGAAGCTTTCTTT
NA TRBJ2-7 NA TRBV30 CAWGGRAEQYF TGTGCCTGGGGTGGTAGGGCAGAGCAGTACTTC
NA TRBJ1-2 NA TRBV30 CAWRYSEREHIGYGYTF TGTGCCTGGAGGTACAGTGAAAGGGAGCACATTGGGTATGGCTACACCTTC
NA TRBJ1-2 NA TRBV6-5 CASSYDPKNYGYTF TGTGCCAGCAGTTACGATCCAAAGAACTATGGCTACACCTTC
NA TRBJ2-2 TRBD2 TRBV27 CASSSSGGLAGELFF TGTGCCAGCAGCAGTAGCGGGGGGCTAGCCGGGGAGCTGTTTTTT
NA TRBJ2-5 NA TRBV29-1 CSVALNTRETQYF TGCAGCGTTGCTCTTAACACCAGAGAGACCCAGTACTTC
NA TRBJ1-5 NA TRBV10-3 CAISESQDSNQPQHF TGTGCCATCAGTGAGTCACAGGATAGCAATCAGCCCCAGCATTTT
NA TRBJ2-7 TRBD1 TRBV5-1 CASRPGTGMMWEQYF TGCGCCAGCAGGCCCGGGACAGGGATGATGTGGGAGCAGTACTTC
NA TRBJ2-7 TRBD1 TRBV5-1 CASSWTGGTYEQYF TGCGCCAGCAGCTGGACAGGGGGAACCTACGAGCAGTACTTC
few TRBJ1-1 NA TRBV30 CAWSRGLDTEAFF TGTGCCTGGAGTCGAGGGTTGGACACTGAAGCTTTCTTT
NA TRBJ1-1 NA TRBV29-1 CSVMATNTEAFF TGCAGCGTTATGGCCACGAACACTGAAGCTTTCTTT
once TRBJ1-3 NA TRBV29-1 CSVAAREGNTIYF TGCAGCGTTGCGGCCAGGGAGGGAAACACCATATATTTT
NA TRBJ1-2 NA TRBV29-1 CSVESGYGYTF TGCAGCGTAGAAAGTGGCTATGGCTACACCTTC
NA TRBJ1-6 NA TRBV7-8 CASSVGTYNSPLHF TGTGCCAGCAGCGTCGGGACATATAATTCACCCCTCCACTTT
NA TRBJ2-1 TRBD2 TRBV29-1 CSVEDLGLAGNYNEQFF TGCAGCGTTGAAGATCTCGGACTAGCGGGGAACTACAATGAGCAGTTCTTC
NA TRBJ2-7 NA TRBV29-1 CSARSSLGGEQYF TGCAGCGCCAGGTCATCGCTCGGGGGCGAGCAGTACTTC
NA TRBJ1-4 NA TRBV29-1 CSAGAAEKLFF TGCAGCGCTGGGGCGGCTGAAAAACTGTTTTTT
NA TRBJ1-6 NA TRBV30 CAWSLADSSHSPLHF TGTGCCTGGAGTCTGGCGGACAGCTCCCATTCACCCCTCCACTTT
once TRBJ2-1 NA TRBV27 CASSPPTDGGEQFF TGTGCCAGCAGTCCCCCAACCGACGGAGGGGAGCAGTTCTTC
NA TRBJ2-7 NA TRBV6-5 CASSIGQEGYEQYF TGTGCCAGCAGTATTGGGCAGGAGGGATACGAGCAGTACTTC
few TRBJ2-7 TRBD1 TRBV29-1 CSVLSGTVAREQYF TGCAGCGTCCTATCCGGGACAGTAGCACGCGAGCAGTACTTC
NA TRBJ2-5 NA TRBV5-1 CASSPGSKQETQYF TGCGCCAGCAGCCCAGGGAGTAAACAAGAGACCCAGTACTTC
few TRBJ2-7 NA TRBV6-5 CASSPDRDTYEQYF TGTGCCAGCAGCCCCGACCGGGACACCTACGAGCAGTACTTC
few TRBJ2-7 NA TRBV7-2 CASSLGEFLKQYF TGTGCCAGCAGCTTGGGAGAGTTCTTGAAGCAGTACTTC
few TRBJ1-6 TRBD1 TRBV5-5 CASSPGQTSYNSPLHF TGTGCCAGCAGTCCGGGACAGACCTCCTATAATTCACCCCTCCACTTT
NA TRBJ2-3 TRBD2 TRBV5-4 CASSLVTGGVTNTQYF TGTGCCAGCAGCTTGGTGACGGGGGGGGTCACAAATACGCAGTATTTT
NA TRBJ2-7 NA TRBV11-2 CASSFMDSSYEQYF TGTGCCAGCAGCTTCATGGACAGCTCCTACGAGCAGTACTTC